This TCR beta chain was captured in a study of CD8+ T cells in alopecia areata. In germline, CDR1 is SGDLS, CDR2 YYNGEE. The V end was cut by 2 bases, the J end by 5 bases, with 11 bases between. The CDR3 is made up of 14 amino acids. RNA, once extracted, was reverse transcribed into cDNA for use as the sequencing template. Here immunoSEQ multiplex PCR was the method, and the copy in TCRdb shows in-frame clones only, minus some. The data contain some 130,000 clones, roughly 61% of them singletons. The source of this sequence is a human donor with alopecia areata. The V and J genes are TRBV9 and TRBJ1-3; maybe TRBD1 (6 bases). The sample was CD4+ T cells sorted from blood, taken at week 0. The CDR3 sequence: CASSVGRGRNTIYF. The CDR3 nucleotides read TGTGCCAGCAGCGTCGGAAGGGGGAGAAACACCATATATTTT.